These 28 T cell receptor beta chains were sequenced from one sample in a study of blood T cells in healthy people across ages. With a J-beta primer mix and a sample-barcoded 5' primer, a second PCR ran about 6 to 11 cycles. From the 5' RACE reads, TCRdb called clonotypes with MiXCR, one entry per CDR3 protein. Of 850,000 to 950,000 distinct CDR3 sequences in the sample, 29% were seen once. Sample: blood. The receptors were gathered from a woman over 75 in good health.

Here the CDR3 reads CASSYKGNTEAFF. In nucleotides, the CDR3 is TGTGCCAGCAGTTACAAGGGAAACACTGAAGCTTTCTTT. This chain uses TRBV6-5 with TRBJ1-1; D gene unclear. From germline, CDR1 is MNHEY and CDR2 SVGAGI. Deletions cut 2 bases from V and 2 bases from J, with 6 bases between. This CDR3 is 13 amino acids long.

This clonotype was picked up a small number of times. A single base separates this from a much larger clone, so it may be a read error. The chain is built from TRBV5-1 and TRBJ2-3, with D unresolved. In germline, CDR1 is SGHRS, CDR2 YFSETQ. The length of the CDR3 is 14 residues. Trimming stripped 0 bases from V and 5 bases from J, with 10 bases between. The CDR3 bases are TGCGCCAGCAGCTTGGAGACAACTATAGATACGCAGTATTTT. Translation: CASSLETTIDTQYF. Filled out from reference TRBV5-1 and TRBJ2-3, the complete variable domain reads KAGVTQTPRYLIKTRGQQVTLSCSPISGHRSVSWYQQTPGQGLQFLFEYFSETQRNKGNFPGRFSGRQFSNSRSEMNVSTLELGDSALYLCASSLETTIDTQYFGPGTRLTVL.

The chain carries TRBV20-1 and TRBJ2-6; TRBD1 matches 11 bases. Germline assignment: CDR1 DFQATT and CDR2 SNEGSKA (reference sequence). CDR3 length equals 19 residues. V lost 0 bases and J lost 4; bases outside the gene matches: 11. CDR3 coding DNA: TGCAGTGCTAGAGATCGTTTTGGACAGGGGGCGTTCGGGGCCAACGTCCTGACTTTC. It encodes CSARDRFGQGAFGANVLTF.

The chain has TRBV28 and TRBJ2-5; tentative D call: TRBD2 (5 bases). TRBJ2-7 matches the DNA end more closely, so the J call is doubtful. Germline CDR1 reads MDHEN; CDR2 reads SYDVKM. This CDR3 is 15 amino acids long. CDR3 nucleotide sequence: TGTGCCAGCAGTTTTTTCGGGGTTAGGGAATACGAGCAGTACTTC. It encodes CASSFFGVREYEQYF.

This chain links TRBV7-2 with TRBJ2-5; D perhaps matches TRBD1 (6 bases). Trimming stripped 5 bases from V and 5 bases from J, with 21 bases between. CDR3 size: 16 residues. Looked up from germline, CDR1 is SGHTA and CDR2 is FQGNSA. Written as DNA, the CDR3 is TGTGCCAGCAGCCAAGGGACACCCTCCCTTAGGGAGACCCAGTACTTC. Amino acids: CASSQGTPSLRETQYF.

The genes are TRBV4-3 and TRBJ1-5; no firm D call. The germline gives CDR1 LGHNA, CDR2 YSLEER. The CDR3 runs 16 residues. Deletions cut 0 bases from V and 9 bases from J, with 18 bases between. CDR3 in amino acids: CASSQDPSPSDRPQHF. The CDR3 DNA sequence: TGCGCCAGCAGCCAAGATCCCTCACCCAGCGATAGGCCCCAGCATTTT.

The DNA for the CDR3 is TGTGCCAGCAGTGGTGGACTGTACTCTGGAAACACCATATATTTT. It is translated as CASSGGLYSGNTIYF. The genes are TRBV6-2 or TRBV6-3 and TRBJ1-3; D is ambiguous. The CDR3 is 15 amino acids. The germline gives CDR1 MNHEY, CDR2 SVGEGT. Trimming pared 5 bases from V and 0 bases from J, leaving 11 bases between.

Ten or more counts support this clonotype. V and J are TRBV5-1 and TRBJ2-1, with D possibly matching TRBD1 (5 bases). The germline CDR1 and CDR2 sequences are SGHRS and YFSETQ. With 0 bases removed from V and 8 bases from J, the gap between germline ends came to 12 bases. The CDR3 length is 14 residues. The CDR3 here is CASSLVKGYDEQFF. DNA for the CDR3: TGCGCCAGCAGCTTGGTTAAGGGGTACGATGAGCAGTTCTTC.

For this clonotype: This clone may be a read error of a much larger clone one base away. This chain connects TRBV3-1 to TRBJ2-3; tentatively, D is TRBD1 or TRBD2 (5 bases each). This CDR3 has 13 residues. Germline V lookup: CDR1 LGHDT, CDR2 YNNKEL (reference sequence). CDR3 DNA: TGTGCCAACAGCCTGACTAATCAGGGTACGCAGTATTTT. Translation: CANSLTNQGTQYF.

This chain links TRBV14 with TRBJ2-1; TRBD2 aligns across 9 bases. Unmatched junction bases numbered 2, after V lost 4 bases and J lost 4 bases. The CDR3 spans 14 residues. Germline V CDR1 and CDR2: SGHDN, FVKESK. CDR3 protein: CASSRLAVYNEQFF. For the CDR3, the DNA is TGTGCCAGCAGCCGACTAGCGGTGTACAATGAGCAGTTCTTC.

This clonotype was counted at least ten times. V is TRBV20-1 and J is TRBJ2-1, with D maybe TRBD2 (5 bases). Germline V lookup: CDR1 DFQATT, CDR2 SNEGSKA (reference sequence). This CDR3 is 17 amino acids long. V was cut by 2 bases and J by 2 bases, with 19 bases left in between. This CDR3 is CSARPVKRGFPYNEQFF. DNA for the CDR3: TGCAGTGCTAGACCGGTTAAGAGAGGGTTCCCCTACAATGAGCAGTTCTTC.

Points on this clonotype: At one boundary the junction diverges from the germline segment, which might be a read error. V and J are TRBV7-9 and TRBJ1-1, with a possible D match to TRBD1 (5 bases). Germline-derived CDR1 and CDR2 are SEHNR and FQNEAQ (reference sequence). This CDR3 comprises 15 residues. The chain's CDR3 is CAGSLGDGLNREAFF. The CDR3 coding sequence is TGTGCCGGCAGCTTAGGGGACGGACTGAACCGAGAAGCTTTCTTT.

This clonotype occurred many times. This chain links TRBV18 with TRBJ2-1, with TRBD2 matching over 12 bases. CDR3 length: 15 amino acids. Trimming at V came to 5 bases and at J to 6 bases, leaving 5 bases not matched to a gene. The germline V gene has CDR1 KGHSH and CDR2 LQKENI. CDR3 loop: CASSTGLAGRNEQFF. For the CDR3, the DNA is TGTGCCAGCTCAACCGGACTAGCGGGGCGCAATGAGCAGTTCTTC.

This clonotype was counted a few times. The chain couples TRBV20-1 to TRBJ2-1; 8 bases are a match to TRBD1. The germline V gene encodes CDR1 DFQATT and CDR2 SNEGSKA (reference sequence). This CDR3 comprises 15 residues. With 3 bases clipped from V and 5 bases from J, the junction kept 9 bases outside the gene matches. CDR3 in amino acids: CSASWSGGFHNEQFF. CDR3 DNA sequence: TGCAGTGCTAGTTGGTCAGGGGGCTTCCACAATGAGCAGTTCTTC.

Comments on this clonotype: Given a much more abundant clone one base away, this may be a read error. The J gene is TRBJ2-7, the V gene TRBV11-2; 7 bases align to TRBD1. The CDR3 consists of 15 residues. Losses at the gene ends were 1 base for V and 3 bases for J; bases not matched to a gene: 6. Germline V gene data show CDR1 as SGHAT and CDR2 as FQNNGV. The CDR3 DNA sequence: TGTGCCAGCAGCTTAGCGAAGACAGGGCGCTACGAGCAGTACTTC. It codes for CASSLAKTGRYEQYF.

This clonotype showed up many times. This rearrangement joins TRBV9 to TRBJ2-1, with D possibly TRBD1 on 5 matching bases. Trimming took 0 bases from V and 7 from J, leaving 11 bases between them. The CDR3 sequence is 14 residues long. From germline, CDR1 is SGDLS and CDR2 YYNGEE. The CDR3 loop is CASSVEAGMNEQFF. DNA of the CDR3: TGTGCCAGCAGCGTAGAGGCAGGGATGAATGAGCAGTTCTTC.

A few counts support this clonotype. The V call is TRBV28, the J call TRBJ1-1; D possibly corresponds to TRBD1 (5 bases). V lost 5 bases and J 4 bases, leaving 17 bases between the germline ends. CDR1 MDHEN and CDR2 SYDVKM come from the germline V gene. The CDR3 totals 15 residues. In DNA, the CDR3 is TGTGCCAGCAGTCCTACGCAAACAGGCCCCACTGAAGCTTTCTTT. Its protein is CASSPTQTGPTEAFF.

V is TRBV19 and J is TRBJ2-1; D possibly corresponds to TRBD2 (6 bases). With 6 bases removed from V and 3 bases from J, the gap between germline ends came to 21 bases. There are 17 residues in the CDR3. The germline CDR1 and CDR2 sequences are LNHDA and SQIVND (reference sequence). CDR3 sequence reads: CASSHGGGALFYNEQFF. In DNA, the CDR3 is TGTGCCAGTAGCCACGGAGGCGGGGCCCTCTTCTACAATGAGCAGTTCTTC.

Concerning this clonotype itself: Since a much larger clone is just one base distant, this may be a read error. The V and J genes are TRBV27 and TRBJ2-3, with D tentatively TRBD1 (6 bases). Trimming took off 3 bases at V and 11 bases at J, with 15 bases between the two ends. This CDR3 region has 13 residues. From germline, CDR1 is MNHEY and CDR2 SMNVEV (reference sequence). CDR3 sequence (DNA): TGTGCCAGCAGTTTTCGATACAGGGTCCGGCAGTATTTT. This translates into CASSFRYRVRQYF.

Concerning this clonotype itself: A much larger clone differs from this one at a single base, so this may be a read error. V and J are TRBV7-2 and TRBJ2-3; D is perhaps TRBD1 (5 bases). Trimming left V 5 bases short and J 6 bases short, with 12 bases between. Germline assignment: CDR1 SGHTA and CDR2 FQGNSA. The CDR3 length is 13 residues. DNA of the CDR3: TGTGCCAGCAGCCCCAGGGTAAGGGATACGCAGTATTTT. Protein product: CASSPRVRDTQYF.

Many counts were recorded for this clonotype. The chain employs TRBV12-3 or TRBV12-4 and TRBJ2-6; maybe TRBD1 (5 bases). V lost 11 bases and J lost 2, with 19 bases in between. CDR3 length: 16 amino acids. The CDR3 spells CASGPVYIPGANVLTF. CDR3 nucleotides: TGTGCCTCAGGGCCCGTTTACATCCCTGGGGCCAACGTCCTGACTTTC.

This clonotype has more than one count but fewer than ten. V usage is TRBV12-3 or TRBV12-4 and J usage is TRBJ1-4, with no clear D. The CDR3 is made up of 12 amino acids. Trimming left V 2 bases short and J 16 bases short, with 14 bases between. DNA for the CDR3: TGTGCCAGCAGTTTAAGTTACAGACAACGGTTTTTT. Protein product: CASSLSYRQRFF.

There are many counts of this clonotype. The CDR3 spells CASSRGTGGSPYEQYF. The CDR3 DNA is TGTGCCAGCAGTCGCGGGACAGGGGGCTCCCCCTACGAGCAGTACTTC. This sequence joins TRBV12-3 or TRBV12-4 and TRBJ2-7; the match to TRBD1 covers 12 bases. The CDR3 has 16 amino acids. The trim removed 5 bases at V and 2 bases at J, leaving 7 bases unmatched.

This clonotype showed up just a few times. CDR3 protein: CASSESRQGNTEAFF. For the CDR3, the DNA is TGCGCCAGCAGTGAGTCGAGACAGGGGAACACTGAAGCTTTCTTT. The chain carries TRBV10-1 and TRBJ1-1; the match to TRBD1 covers 7 bases. V was clipped by 0 bases and J by 1 base; unmatched bases: 2. The CDR3 is 15 amino acids. CDR1 and CDR2 (germline): WNHNN, SYGVQD (reference sequence).

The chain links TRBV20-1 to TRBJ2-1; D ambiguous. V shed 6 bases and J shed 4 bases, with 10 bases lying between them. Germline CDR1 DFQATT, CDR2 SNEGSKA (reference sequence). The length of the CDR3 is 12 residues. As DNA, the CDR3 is TGCAGTGCCCTAATCGGGTACAATGAGCAGTTCTTC. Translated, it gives CSALIGYNEQFF.

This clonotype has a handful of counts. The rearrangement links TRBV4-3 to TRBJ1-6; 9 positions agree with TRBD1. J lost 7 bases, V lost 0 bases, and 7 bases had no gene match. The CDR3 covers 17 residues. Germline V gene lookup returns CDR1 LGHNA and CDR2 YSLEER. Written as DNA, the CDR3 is TGCGCCAGCAGCCAAGATTGGGGGACAGGGCGCAATTCACCCCTCCACTTT. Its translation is CASSQDWGTGRNSPLHF.

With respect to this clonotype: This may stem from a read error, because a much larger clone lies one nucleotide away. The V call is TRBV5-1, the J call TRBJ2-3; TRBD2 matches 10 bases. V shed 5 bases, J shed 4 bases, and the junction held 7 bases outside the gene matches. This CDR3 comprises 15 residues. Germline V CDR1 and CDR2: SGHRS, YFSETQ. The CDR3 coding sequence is TGCGCCAGCAGTTTCGGGACTAGCGCGGCAGATACGCAGTATTTT. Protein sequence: CASSFGTSAADTQYF.

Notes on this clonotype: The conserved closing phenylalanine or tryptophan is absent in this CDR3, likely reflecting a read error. CDR3 loop: CASSSDSTYGYTS. Here the CDR3 DNA reads TGTGCCAGCAGTTCCGACAGTACCTATGGCTACACCTCC. This rearrangement joins TRBV6-6 to TRBJ1-2; the D gene is possibly TRBD1 (5 bases). This CDR3 contains 13 residues. Germline CDR1 and CDR2: MNHNY and SVGAGI (reference sequence). Trimming cost V 4 bases and J 4 bases, with 10 bases left between them.